The text below deals with one TCR beta chain. Its antigen is not identified. The sample originates from a study of CXCR3-negative and CXCR3-positive naive CD8 T cells. The libraries of TRB cDNA were prepared using 5' RACE with UMI labels. TCRdb re-called the 5' RACE reads, yielding one record per CDR3 amino acid sequence without DNA. The specimen's table records around 140,000 distinct CDR3 sequences. Study conclusions and caveats: When CXCR3-positive naive cells were set against CXCR3-negative naive cells, the former had more hydrophobic TRB CDR3s. TRBV-TRBJ usage was similar across naive CXCR3 subsets but distinct in memory cells.

Per the germline V gene, CDR1 is SGHRS and CDR2 is YFSETQ. The CDR3 is 15 amino acids. The chain links TRBV5-1 to TRBJ2-1; TCRdb's D call, TRBD1, is unchecked because there is no DNA. Sequenced sample: naive CXCR3+ CD8+ T cells from blood. Noted subset: CD45RO-CCR7+CD27+CD95- naive CD8+ T cells expressing CXCR3 (TNR3+). This receptor was taken from a human donor in good health. Some clones in this sample may be carry-over from other donors' samples. CDR3 protein: CASSLWGGDNNEQFF. Variable domain in full (rest from reference TRBV5-1 and TRBJ2-1): KAGVTQTPRYLIKTRGQQVTLSCSPISGHRSVSWYQQTPGQGLQFLFEYFSETQRNKGNFPGRFSGRQFSNSRSEMNVSTLELGDSALYLCASSLWGGDNNEQFFGPGTRLTVL.